The rows below give T cell receptor beta chains drawn from one sample of a study of blood T cell repertoires in COVID-19. Here immunoSEQ multiplex PCR was the method, and the copy in TCRdb shows in-frame clones only, minus some. The sample has more than 25,000 clones; 85% are singletons. The sequencing input was peripheral blood. The receptor set was obtained from a man aged 60 to 75 with active COVID-19. Both conserved end residues are part of each CDR3. The D gene is left open where the match is weak. The size entry is marked missing in some rows and otherwise reads once, few, many or a size class.

clone_size	j_call	d_call	v_call	cdr3_aa	cdr3_nt
-	TRBJ2-2	TRBD2	TRBV29-1	CSVEEGLANTGELFF	TGCAGCGTTGAAGAAGGACTAGCTAACACCGGGGAGCTGTTTTTT
-	TRBJ2-7	TRBD2	TRBV6-1	CASSEGWGGSNAREQYF	TGTGCCAGCAGTGAAGGCTGGGGCGGGAGTAATGCGCGAGAGCAGTACTTC
-	TRBJ2-7	-	TRBV19	CASKDQFGEQYF	TGTGCCAGTAAAGATCAGTTCGGGGAGCAGTACTTC
-	TRBJ2-2	-	TRBV19	CASRRSRVSPGELFF	TGTGCCAGTAGACGGTCCCGGGTCTCCCCCGGGGAGCTGTTTTTT
-	TRBJ2-3	TRBD2	TRBV6-5	CASSSPSGRGDTQYF	TGTGCCAGCAGTTCCCCGAGCGGGAGAGGAGATACGCAGTATTTT
-	TRBJ2-3	-	TRBV4-1	CASRVAPSTDTQYF	TGCGCCAGCAGGGTAGCGCCTAGCACAGATACGCAGTATTTT
-	TRBJ2-1	TRBD1	TRBV9	CASSVGTGLNEQFF	TGTGCCAGCAGCGTAGGGACAGGGCTCAATGAGCAGTTCTTC
-	TRBJ2-7	-	TRBV3-1/TRBV3-2	CASSQRRGPQYF	TGTGCCAGCAGCCAACGACGCGGGCCCCAGTACTTC
-	TRBJ1-6	TRBD1	TRBV19	CASSIARDRLRNSPLHF	TGTGCCAGTAGTATTGCCCGGGACAGACTCAGGAATTCACCCCTCCACTTT
-	TRBJ2-1	TRBD2	TRBV7-7	CASSLGTSGRANNEQFF	TGTGCTAGCAGCTTAGGGACTAGCGGGAGGGCTAACAATGAGCAGTTCTTC
-	TRBJ2-1	TRBD1	TRBV6-5	CASLSPGGNEQFF	TGTGCCAGCCTCTCCCCAGGGGGCAATGAGCAGTTCTTC
-	TRBJ2-1	-	TRBV27	CASSLYMTSSYNEQFF	TGTGCCAGCAGTTTATATATGACTAGCTCCTACAATGAGCAGTTCTTC
-	TRBJ2-3	TRBD2	TRBV29-1	CSVKTSGLRTDTQYF	TGCAGCGTTAAGACTAGCGGCCTACGCACAGATACGCAGTATTTT
-	TRBJ2-3	-	TRBV29-1	CSVARTDTQYF	TGCAGCGTTGCGCGGACAGATACGCAGTATTTT
-	TRBJ1-1	-	TRBV19	CASNIRGLNTEAFF	TGTGCCAGTAACATACGGGGGTTGAACACTGAAGCTTTCTTT
-	TRBJ2-1	TRBD2	TRBV27	CASSFRLAAWNEQFF	TGTGCCAGCAGTTTTAGACTAGCGGCTTGGAATGAGCAGTTCTTC
-	TRBJ2-5	TRBD2	TRBV5-1	CASSPGLLAGGGETQYF	TGCGCCAGCAGCCCAGGGTTACTAGCGGGGGGAGGAGAGACCCAGTACTTC
-	TRBJ1-1	-	TRBV18	CASSATTGYLEAFF	TGTGCCAGCTCAGCGACCACAGGGTACCTTGAAGCTTTCTTT
-	TRBJ2-5	-	TRBV27	CASRRSTGQETQYF	TGTGCCAGCAGGCGTTCGACAGGTCAAGAGACCCAGTACTTC
-	TRBJ2-7	-	TRBV29-1	CSVEDGRRSPYEQYF	TGCAGCGTTGAAGATGGGCGCAGATCTCCCTACGAGCAGTACTTC
once	TRBJ2-7	TRBD2	TRBV7-2	CASSFTTSAYEQYF	TGTGCCAGCAGCTTCACGACTAGCGCCTACGAGCAGTACTTC
-	TRBJ2-1	TRBD2	TRBV18	CASSGLAGPMENEQFF	TGTGCCAGCTCAGGACTAGCGGGACCCATGGAGAATGAGCAGTTCTTC
few	TRBJ2-7	TRBD1	TRBV5-1	CASRGLGQSSYEQYF	TGCGCCAGCAGAGGCCTGGGACAGAGCTCCTACGAGCAGTACTTC
-	TRBJ2-5	TRBD2	TRBV29-1	CSVEVGLAGGQGETQYF	TGCAGCGTTGAAGTTGGACTAGCGGGAGGGCAGGGGGAGACCCAGTACTTC
-	TRBJ2-7	-	TRBV6-6	CASSYRELSYEQYF	TGTGCCAGCAGTTATAGGGAGTTGTCCTACGAGCAGTACTTC
once	TRBJ2-7	TRBD2	TRBV28	CASTLAGGRYEQYF	TGTGCCAGCACCCTAGCGGGAGGGCGGTACGAGCAGTACTTC
-	TRBJ2-7	TRBD2	TRBV11-2	CASSLETSGSYEQYF	TGTGCCAGCAGCTTAGAAACTAGCGGGAGTTACGAGCAGTACTTC
-	TRBJ2-3	-	TRBV18	CASSPPRYTDTQYF	TGTGCCAGCTCACCACCGCGCTACACAGATACGCAGTATTTT
-	TRBJ1-2	-	TRBV6-5	CASRRLGSGGYTF	TGTGCCAGCAGACGACTTGGATCGGGGGGCTACACCTTC
once	TRBJ2-7	TRBD2	TRBV27	CASSFAAGDGSYEQYF	TGTGCCAGCAGTTTTGCTGCGGGAGATGGTTCCTACGAGCAGTACTTC
-	TRBJ2-7	TRBD1	TRBV19	CASSKGQLSAYEQYF	TGTGCCAGTAGTAAGGGACAGTTGAGCGCCTACGAGCAGTACTTC
-	TRBJ2-2	-	TRBV9	CASSVTTGNTGELFF	TGTGCCAGCAGCGTAACGACGGGAAACACCGGGGAGCTGTTTTTT
-	TRBJ2-3	TRBD2	TRBV14	CASSPRGSGSADTQYF	TGTGCCAGCAGCCCCCGCGGTAGCGGGAGTGCAGATACGCAGTATTTT
-	TRBJ2-1	TRBD2	TRBV6-5	CASSRTSGNYNEQFF	TGTGCCAGCAGCCGAACTAGCGGAAACTACAATGAGCAGTTCTTC
-	TRBJ2-1	TRBD2	TRBV27	CASKAGDSYNEQFF	TGTGCCAGTAAAGCGGGGGACTCCTACAATGAGCAGTTCTTC
-	TRBJ2-1	TRBD2	TRBV12-5	CASGTGTSGGNEQFF	TGTGCTAGTGGTACCGGGACTAGCGGAGGCAATGAGCAGTTCTTC
-	TRBJ2-5	-	TRBV5-4	CASSLAETQYF	TGTGCCAGCAGCTTGGCGGAGACCCAGTACTTC
-	TRBJ2-7	-	TRBV7-2	CASSFRQGGSYEQYF	TGTGCCAGCAGCTTTCGCCAGGGGGGCTCCTACGAGCAGTACTTC
-	TRBJ1-5	-	TRBV5-6	CASSFRLGQPGGSPQHF	TGTGCCAGCAGCTTCCGACTTGGACAGCCCGGTGGTTCGCCCCAGCATTTT
-	TRBJ2-1	TRBD1	TRBV29-1	CSLRPGTGKDEQFF	TGCAGCCTGAGGCCAGGGACAGGGAAAGATGAGCAGTTCTTC
-	TRBJ1-2	-	TRBV5-1	CASSLGETTENYGYTF	TGCGCCAGCAGCTTGGGGGAGACCACCGAGAACTATGGCTACACCTTC
few	TRBJ1-5	-	TRBV7-9	CASSFIGGGRNQPQHF	TGTGCCAGCAGCTTTATCGGGGGTGGTCGCAATCAGCCCCAGCATTTT
-	TRBJ2-7	-	TRBV6-5	CASSPQGPVYEQYF	TGTGCCAGCAGCCCCCAGGGGCCAGTCTACGAGCAGTACTTC